The 32 T cell receptor beta chains below come from one sample, sequenced in a study of CD8 T cells in ankylosing spondylitis. TCRdb reanalysed the 5' RACE reads using MiXCR and keeps one entry per CDR3 protein. Among some 63,000 distinct CDR3 sequences listed, under 7.5% were seen once. Sample: synovial fluid, either unsorted or a sorted T cell fraction (not recorded which). All receptors derive from a male donor with ankylosing spondylitis.

This clonotype was detected only once. The chain has TRBV5-4 and TRBJ2-7, with TRBD2 identical over 8 bases. The CDR3 totals 16 residues. Germline V gene sequence: CDR1 SGHNT, CDR2 YYREEE (reference sequence). V shed 3 bases, J shed 4 bases, and the junction held 12 bases outside the gene matches. CDR3 DNA sequence: TGTGCCAGCAGCTCCATGTCAGCGGGAGCGGTTTACGAGCAGTACTTC. This gives the protein CASSSMSAGAVYEQYF.

This clonotype has ten or more counts. The chain combines TRBV7-2 with TRBJ1-1; no reliable D call. Germline lookup yields CDR1 SGHTA and CDR2 FQGNSA. This CDR3 has 15 residues. V dropped 1 base and J dropped 3 bases, with 12 bases sitting between them. DNA of the CDR3: TGTGCCAGCAGCTTAGGGGTCTCCTGGGACACTGAAGCTTTCTTT. This encodes CASSLGVSWDTEAFF. Full variable domain (missing parts from reference TRBV7-2 and TRBJ1-1): GAGVSQSPSNKVTEKGKDVELRCDPISGHTALYWYRQSLGQGLEFLIYFQGNSAPDKSGLPSDRFSAERTGGSVSTLTIQRTQQEDSAVYLCASSLGVSWDTEAFFGQGTRLTVV.

This clonotype was seen a few times. This CDR3 is CASSTRSGRGYEQYF. CDR3 DNA: TGTGCCAGTAGTACAAGGAGCGGGAGAGGGTACGAGCAGTACTTC. This rearrangement joins TRBV19 to TRBJ2-7; 8 nucleotides agree with TRBD2. The V and J ends lost 4 bases and 4 bases, in that order; junction bases with no gene match: 9. Germline CDR1 is LNHDA and CDR2 is SQIVND (reference sequence). The CDR3 length is 15 residues.

The sample holds many counts of this clonotype. The chain recombines TRBV7-2 with TRBJ2-1; D is uncertain. Germline CDR1 and CDR2: SGHTA and FQGNSA. The ends were cut back, 4 bases at V and 4 bases at J, with 8 bases in the middle. This CDR3 has 13 amino acids. CDR3 region: CASSYGRYNEQFF. CDR3 coding DNA: TGTGCCAGCAGCTATGGCAGGTACAATGAGCAGTTCTTC.

This clonotype was seen ten or more times. The rearrangement joins TRBV20-1 to TRBJ1-6; 7 nucleotides match TRBD1. With V trimmed by 3 bases and J by 10 bases, 6 bases remained unmatched. There are 13 residues in the CDR3. CDR1 is DFQATT, CDR2 SNEGSKA, per germline (reference sequence). CDR3 coding DNA: TGCAGTGCTAGTGCGACAGGGTACTCACCCCTCCACTTT. Translation gives CSASATGYSPLHF.

This clonotype came up many times. The chain's CDR3 is CASRTSGRGNQPQHF. The DNA for the CDR3 is TGTGCCAGCAGGACGTCAGGGAGGGGGAATCAGCCCCAGCATTTT. The chain combines TRBV7-2 with TRBJ1-5; D might be TRBD1 (6 bases). In germline, CDR1 is SGHTA, CDR2 FQGNSA. The CDR3 runs to 15 residues. V lost 6 bases and J lost 4, with 16 bases in between. Full variable domain (missing parts from reference TRBV7-2 and TRBJ1-5): GAGVSQSPSNKVTEKGKDVELRCDPISGHTALYWYRQSLGQGLEFLIYFQGNSAPDKSGLPSDRFSAERTGGSVSTLTIQRTQQEDSAVYLCASRTSGRGNQPQHFGDGTRLSIL.

This clonotype was detected a few times. CDR3 DNA: TGTGCCAGCAGCCAAGCCCTCGAGCAGTACTTC. It yields the protein CASSQALEQYF. V and J are TRBV3-1 and TRBJ2-7; no firm D call. Germline assignment: CDR1 LGHDT and CDR2 YNNKEL (reference sequence). The CDR3 is made up of 11 amino acids. The V end lost 1 base, the J end lost 6 bases, and 4 bases lay between the germline ends.

This clonotype was detected many times. The chain combines TRBV28 with TRBJ2-2; 9 nucleotides line up with TRBD1. This CDR3 spans 15 amino acids. Germline CDR1 reads MDHEN; CDR2 reads SYDVKM. Trimming removed 3 bases from V and 7 bases from J; junction bases left unmatched: 6. The DNA of the CDR3 is TGTGCCAGCAGTTTGTCGGGACAGGGATACGGGGAGCTGTTTTTT. Translating it yields CASSLSGQGYGELFF.

This clonotype occurred many times. The chain couples TRBV20-1 to TRBJ2-7, with TRBD2 identical over 12 bases. Trimming removed 6 bases from V and 6 bases from J; junction bases left unmatched: 9. This CDR3 is built from 14 residues. Germline loops: CDR1 DFQATT, CDR2 SNEGSKA (reference sequence). The CDR3 DNA is TGCAGTGCCCTGACAGGACTAGCGGGACGCGAGCAGTACTTC. Its translation is CSALTGLAGREQYF.

This clonotype was seen at least ten times. The V gene is TRBV7-3, the J gene TRBJ2-7, with D tentatively TRBD1 (6 bases). The CDR3 has 14 residues. The V end was cut by 2 bases, the J end by 0 bases, with 8 bases between. Germline lookup yields CDR1 SGHTA and CDR2 FQGTGA. Written as DNA, the CDR3 is TGTGCCAGCAGCTTACGGGACAACTCCTACGAGCAGTACTTC. This codes for CASSLRDNSYEQYF.

The chain carries TRBV7-9 and TRBJ2-3, with D unresolved. Germline assignment: CDR1 SEHNR and CDR2 FQNEAQ (reference sequence). The V gene lost 4 bases and the J gene lost 2 bases, with 13 bases spanning the gap. This CDR3 spans 15 amino acids. The CDR3 reads CASSSGRSFTDTQYF. CDR3 nucleotide sequence: TGTGCCAGCAGCTCGGGCAGATCATTCACAGATACGCAGTATTTT.

At least ten counts were recorded for this clonotype. The V call is TRBV18, the J call TRBJ2-7; 12 positions agree with TRBD2. J was trimmed by 3 bases and V by 4 bases; bases with no gene match: 22. Germline V gene sequence: CDR1 KGHSH, CDR2 LQKENI. The CDR3 sequence is 21 residues long. The CDR3 nucleotides are TGTGCCAGCTCACGCAGACCCGGGACAGGGGTTTCGGGACTAGCGGGCTACGAGCAGTACTTC. This sequence encodes CASSRRPGTGVSGLAGYEQYF.

This clonotype was seen ten or more times. The chain joins TRBV6-5 to TRBJ1-4; D unresolved. The CDR3 sequence is 15 residues long. With 0 bases removed from V and 8 bases from J, the gap between germline ends came to 13 bases. Germline CDR1 MNHEY, CDR2 SVGAGI. This CDR3 reads CASSYSTSGGEKLFF. In DNA form, the CDR3 reads TGTGCCAGCAGTTACTCGACGTCAGGAGGAGAAAAACTGTTTTTT.

This chain connects TRBV7-8 to TRBJ1-4, with D hard to call. This CDR3 is 16 amino acids long. CDR1 SGHVS and CDR2 FQNEAQ come from the germline V gene. V was clipped by 1 base and J by 4 bases, with 13 bases between them. The CDR3 reads CASSLGSGRNNEKLFF. CDR3 nucleotide sequence: TGTGCCAGCAGCTTAGGGTCGGGCAGAAATAATGAAAAACTGTTTTTT.

The table lists this clonotype with a few counts. The chain joins TRBV10-3 to TRBJ2-7; D not resolved. The CDR3 loop spans 14 amino acids. Looked up from germline, CDR1 is ENHRY and CDR2 is SYGVKD. V was shortened by 6 bases and J by 3 bases, with 15 bases between the two germline ends. CDR3 sequence reads: CAIRPSAKSYEQYF. The CDR3 coding sequence is TGTGCCATCAGGCCAAGTGCTAAGAGCTACGAGCAGTACTTC.

This sequence joins TRBV2 and TRBJ2-1; D gene unclear. Trimming stripped 0 bases from V and 8 bases from J, with 20 bases between. The germline V gene has CDR1 SNHLY and CDR2 FYNNEI. This CDR3 comprises 17 residues. CDR3 nucleotides: TGTGCCAGCAGTGAAGCTAAGGCAGTCACCTACCCCGATGAGCAGTTCTTC. It is translated as CASSEAKAVTYPDEQFF. The whole variable domain, remainder taken from reference TRBV2 and TRBJ2-1, is EPEVTQTPSHQVTQMGQEVILRCVPISNHLYFYWYRQILGQKVEFLVSFYNNEISEKSEIFDDQFSVERPDGSNFTLKIRSTKLEDSAMYFCASSEAKAVTYPDEQFFGPGTRLTVL.

There are many counts of this clonotype. The chain joins TRBV2 to TRBJ2-2; D not resolved. Trimming took 4 bases from V and 1 from J, leaving 4 bases between them. This CDR3 contains 13 residues. The V gene's germline CDR1 is SNHLY and CDR2 FYNNEI. This chain's CDR3 is CASSVLNTGELFF. CDR3 bases: TGTGCCAGCAGTGTCTTGAACACCGGGGAGCTGTTTTTT.

This clonotype was found many times. The chain uses TRBV18 and TRBJ1-1; D not resolved. Germline CDR1 and CDR2: KGHSH and LQKENI. V shed 3 bases and J shed 1 base, with 9 bases lying between them. This CDR3 comprises 14 residues. This chain's CDR3 is CASSPSTGNTEAFF. The CDR3 bases are TGTGCCAGCTCACCGTCGACGGGGAACACTGAAGCTTTCTTT.

As to this clonotype: A clone one base away is much larger, so this may be a read error. This chain uses TRBV20-1 with TRBJ2-1; unclear D gene. The CDR3 runs 12 residues. Trimming pared 6 bases from V and 6 bases from J, leaving 12 bases between. CDR1 is DFQATT and CDR2 is SNEGSKA in the germline V gene (reference sequence). CDR3 bases: TGCAGTGCAGCCGTAACAGTCAATGAGCAGTTCTTC. Its protein product is CSAAVTVNEQFF.

This clonotype was counted many times. The genes are TRBV12-3 or TRBV12-4 and TRBJ1-3, with 7 bases aligning to TRBD1. The CDR3 has 17 amino acids. V shed 2 bases and J 1 base; nucleotides not matched to a gene: 8. The CDR3 loop reads CASSLRGATGSGNTIYF. CDR3 DNA: TGTGCCAGCAGTTTAAGGGGAGCGACAGGGTCTGGAAACACCATATATTTT.

This clonotype has at least ten counts. The chain joins TRBV5-1 to TRBJ1-2; 10 bases map to TRBD1. After removal of 4 bases from V and 6 bases from J, the junction contained 3 bases not matched to a gene. The CDR3 sequence is 13 residues long. Per germline, CDR1 SGHRS and CDR2 YFSETQ. The CDR3 sequence: CASSPGQGDGYTF. The DNA of the CDR3 is TGCGCCAGCAGCCCCGGACAGGGGGATGGCTACACCTTC.

This clonotype was observed at least ten times. The chain couples TRBV12-3 or TRBV12-4 to TRBJ2-6, with D possibly being TRBD2 (6 bases). The CDR3 totals 16 residues. V was clipped by 4 bases and J by 0 bases, with 10 bases between them. CDR3 DNA: TGTGCCAGCAGTTCCCCGGGGGTCTCTGGGGCCAACGTCCTGACTTTC. Its translation: CASSSPGVSGANVLTF.

The CDR3 reads CASSLPGTIRYGYTF. The DNA for the CDR3 is TGTGCCAGCAGCTTGCCCGGGACAATCCGTTATGGCTACACCTTC. The rearrangement joins TRBV7-2 to TRBJ1-2; weak D call: TRBD1 (6 bases). CDR3 size: 15 residues. The V end was cut by 3 bases, the J end by 5 bases, with 16 bases between. CDR1 and CDR2 (germline): SGHTA, FQGNSA. The whole variable domain, filled in from reference TRBV7-2 and TRBJ1-2, reads GAGVSQSPSNKVTEKGKDVELRCDPISGHTALYWYRQSLGQGLEFLIYFQGNSAPDKSGLPSDRFSAERTGGSVSTLTIQRTQQEDSAVYLCASSLPGTIRYGYTFGSGTRLTVV.

This clonotype was seen at least ten times. The chain links TRBV12-3 or TRBV12-4 to TRBJ2-7; a possible D gene is TRBD2 (5 bases). The CDR3 is 12 residues long. Trimming shortened V by 8 bases and J by 2 bases, and 10 bases separated the two germline ends. As DNA, the CDR3 is TGTGCCAGCGGGCATAGCGCCTACGAGCAGTACTTC. This sequence encodes CASGHSAYEQYF.

CDR3 sequence (DNA): TGTGCCAGCTCGCAGGGACGAGTGGGAGTAGAGACCCAGTACTTC. This translates into CASSQGRVGVETQYF. This rearrangement joins TRBV18 to TRBJ2-5, with D tentatively TRBD1 or TRBD2 (5 bases each). Germline V gene data show CDR1 as KGHSH and CDR2 as LQKENI. V dropped 6 bases and J dropped 4 bases, with 18 bases sitting between them. The CDR3 runs to 15 residues. Full variable domain (remainder filled in from reference TRBV18 and TRBJ2-5): NAGVMQNPRHLVRRRGQEARLRCSPMKGHSHVYWYRQLPEEGLKFMVYLQKENIIDESGMPKERFSAEFPKEGPSILRIQQVVRGDSAAYFCASSQGRVGVETQYFGPGTRLLVL.

This clonotype was found a few times. The gene calls are TRBV9 and TRBJ2-1; D unresolved. Trimming removed 4 bases from V and 4 bases from J, with 9 bases in between. In germline, CDR1 is SGDLS, CDR2 YYNGEE. This CDR3 comprises 13 residues. The CDR3 reads CASSPSPYNEQFF. As DNA, the CDR3 is TGTGCCAGCAGCCCATCGCCGTACAATGAGCAGTTCTTC.

This clonotype is medium-sized within its sample. The rearrangement joins TRBV21-1 to TRBJ2-1; TRBD2 was called by the table and not checked on the DNA. TRBV21-1 is deemed a pseudogene. This CDR3 contains 13 residues. The CDR3 loop reads CASSTRLVREQFF. In DNA, the CDR3 is TGTGCCAGCAGCACCAGACTAGTCCGGGAGCAGTTCTTC.

This clonotype has a count of ten or more. V gene TRBV2 combines with J gene TRBJ1-1; D possibly corresponds to TRBD1 (5 bases). V gave up 2 bases and J gave up 0 bases, with 7 bases separating them. The germline V gene has CDR1 SNHLY and CDR2 FYNNEI. CDR3 size: 14 residues. The CDR3 sequence is CASSERGLNTEAFF. DNA of the CDR3: TGTGCCAGCAGTGAAAGGGGACTGAACACTGAAGCTTTCTTT.

Many counts were recorded for this clonotype. This chain joins TRBV28 and TRBJ2-7; unclear D gene. CDR3 length: 15 amino acids. Germline CDR1 is MDHEN and CDR2 is SYDVKM. The V gene lost 9 bases and the J gene lost 3 bases, with 21 bases spanning the gap. The CDR3 nucleotides are TGTGCCAGTCACCAGGCCCTAGGCCCTCACTACGAGCAGTACTTC. It specifies CASHQALGPHYEQYF.

The rearrangement uses TRBV7-8 and TRBJ2-6; D might be TRBD1 (6 bases). With 5 bases removed from V and 1 base from J, the gap between germline ends came to 9 bases. CDR1 and CDR2 (germline): SGHVS, FQNEAQ. The CDR3 contains 15 residues. The CDR3 is CASSLTGSGANVLTF. CDR3 in DNA: TGTGCCAGCAGCCTAACAGGGTCTGGGGCCAACGTCCTGACTTTC. Drawing the rest from reference TRBV7-8 and TRBJ2-6, the complete variable domain is GAGVSQSPRYKVAKRGQDVALRCDPISGHVSLFWYQQALGQGPEFLTYFQNEAQLDKSGLPSDRFFAERPEGSVSTLKIQRTQQEDSAVYLCASSLTGSGANVLTFGAGSRLTVL.

This clonotype appeared many times. This rearrangement joins TRBV5-6 to TRBJ2-4, with 7 positions matching TRBD2. Germline V gene lookup returns CDR1 SGHDT and CDR2 YYEEEE. Trimming at V came to 1 base and at J to 8 bases, leaving 9 bases not matched to a gene. The CDR3 runs 15 residues. CDR3 nucleotides: TGTGCCAGCAGCTTGATGGGAGGGCCTGGGGACATTCAGTACTTC. It yields the protein CASSLMGGPGDIQYF.

This clonotype was detected only a few times. The chain joins TRBV28 to TRBJ2-5; tentative D call: TRBD2 (6 bases). The CDR3 covers 15 residues. CDR1 and CDR2 (germline): MDHEN, SYDVKM. The ends were cut back, 4 bases at V and 5 bases at J, with 17 bases in the middle. The CDR3: CASSSSTGAWETQYF. The CDR3 region has the DNA TGTGCCAGCAGTTCCTCTACGGGAGCGTGGGAGACCCAGTACTTC.